A single sample is the source of the 27 T cell receptor beta chains below, sequenced in a study of tumor-infiltrating lymphocytes in primary liver carcinoma. Using a constant-region primer together with ProtoScript II reverse transcriptase, TCR beta cDNA was made from 500 to 650 ng of total RNA. ARM-PCR was slightly modified, and three nested multiplex PCR rounds with it gave rise to the TCR beta libraries. The first two PCR rounds used TRBV1-TRBV30 primers with a Cbeta primer, 10 cycles each. TCRdb analysed the multiplex PCR reads with MiXCR anew, one entry per CDR3 protein. Altogether roughly 78,000 distinct CDR3 sequences are present, about 64% being singletons, with the ten largest covering roughly 13%. Unsorted bulk tissue of about 19-31 mg yielded co-extracted RNA and DNA. What was sequenced was liver tumor tissue from sampling region 4. Stated subset: tumor region T4, right-lateral pole. The receptors here all came from a woman in her sixties with primary liver carcinoma and hepatitis B virus infection.

The V gene is TRBV14, the J gene TRBJ1-2; D possibly corresponds to TRBD1 (5 bases). Germline assignment: CDR1 SGHDN and CDR2 FVKESK. This CDR3 comprises 14 residues. V was cut by 9 bases and J by 8 bases, with 22 bases left in between. The CDR3 DNA follows: TGTGCCAGTAGCGCCCAGGGACGGGGGATCGGCTACACCTTC. Protein: CASSAQGRGIGYTF.

The sample holds many counts of this clonotype. This rearrangement joins TRBV24-1 to TRBJ2-7; tentatively, D is TRBD2 (6 bases). The germline V and J ends were trimmed by 2 bases and 4 bases, with 17 bases remaining between them. This CDR3 has 16 residues. CDR1 and CDR2 (germline): KGHDR, SFDVKD. The CDR3 loop reads CATSDSGGNSRYEQYF. The DNA for the CDR3 is TGTGCCACCAGTGATTCAGGCGGGAACAGTAGGTACGAGCAGTACTTC.

Notes on this clonotype: Just one base apart from a much larger clone, this may be a read error. The V call is TRBV7-9, the J call TRBJ2-1; D may be TRBD2 (5 bases). CDR3 length equals 12 residues. V shed 1 base and J shed 8 bases, with 6 bases lying between them. Germline V gene lookup returns CDR1 SEHNR and CDR2 FQNEAQ (reference sequence). CDR3 sequence reads: CASSLEDYEQFF. CDR3 nucleotide sequence: TGTGCCAGCAGCTTAGAGGACTATGAGCAGTTCTTC.

On this clonotype itself: One junction end disagrees with the germline gene, perhaps due to a read error. The V gene is TRBV12-3 or TRBV12-4, the J gene TRBJ2-5; TRBD2 agrees at 11 bases. The CDR3 extends over 15 amino acids. CDR3 bases: TGTGCGAGCAGACGAGGGACTAGCGGACAAGAGACCCGGTACTTC. As protein: CASRRGTSGQETRYF.

Details on this clonotype: A read error may explain this, as a much larger clone is one base away. The rearrangement uses TRBV30 and TRBJ2-5; unclear D gene. Germline assignment: CDR1 GTSNPN and CDR2 SVGIG (reference sequence). The length of the CDR3 is 14 residues. CDR3 in DNA: TGTGCCTTGAGTGTACGGCACCTCCAAGAGACCCAGTACTTC. Residues: CALSVRHLQETQYF.

Details on this clonotype: Since the CDR3 does not end with the conserved phenylalanine or tryptophan, this likely comes from a read error. This chain joins TRBV29-1 and TRBJ2-7; D is possibly TRBD2 (5 bases). This CDR3 is built from 12 residues. Germline values: CDR1 SQVTM, CDR2 ANQGSEA. CDR3 nucleotide sequence: TGCAGCATTGAGGGCGATAAGCGCGAGCAGTACTTA. It specifies CSIEGDKREQYL.

In its sample, this clonotype ranks as medium-sized. The CDR3: CASSLGQINEKLFF. In DNA, the CDR3 is TGTGCCAGCAGCTTAGGTCAGATTAATGAAAAACTGTTTTTT. This rearrangement joins TRBV11-2 to TRBJ1-4; the D is unclear. V lost 1 base and J lost 4, with 7 bases in between. Per germline, CDR1 SGHAT and CDR2 FQNNGV. The CDR3 extends over 14 amino acids.

This sequence joins TRBV6-5 and TRBJ1-1; tentatively, D is TRBD1 (6 bases). V shed 11 bases and J shed 4 bases, with 26 bases lying between them. The CDR3 totals 16 residues. Germline CDR1 and CDR2: MNHEY and SVGAGI. CDR3 amino acids: CAGTIIPGHPITEAFF. The CDR3 region has the DNA TGTGCCGGCACTATAATACCGGGACATCCGATCACTGAAGCTTTCTTT.

This clonotype was recorded at least ten times. The V and J genes are TRBV6-5 and TRBJ2-1, with 10 nucleotides matching TRBD2. This CDR3 spans 16 amino acids. The J segment lost 10 bases and the V segment lost 0 bases, leaving 9 bases of the junction unmatched. From germline, CDR1 is MNHEY and CDR2 SVGAGI. CDR3 in DNA: TGTGCCAGCAGTTACTCAACTAGCGGGATTCCAGTGGAGCAGTTCTTC. It is translated as CASSYSTSGIPVEQFF.

Note on this clonotype: This may be a read error: a much more frequent sequence differs by one nucleotide. The V call is TRBV28, the J call TRBJ1-3, with D uncertain. V was cut by 7 bases and J by 0 bases, with 13 bases left in between. The V gene's germline CDR1 is MDHEN and CDR2 SYDVKM. The CDR3 is 15 residues long. The CDR3 spells CASNSKGSSGNTIYF. In DNA, the CDR3 is TGTGCCAGCAATTCAAAGGGTTCCTCTGGAAACACCATATATTTT.

The sample holds one count of this clonotype. This may come from a read error, since a much larger clone is one base off. The genes are TRBV7-9 and TRBJ1-1, with D unresolved. Trimming shortened V by 3 bases and J by 3 bases, and 17 bases separated the two germline ends. The germline V gene encodes CDR1 SEHNR and CDR2 FQNEAQ (reference sequence). This CDR3 has 16 residues. CDR3 DNA: TGTGCCAGCAGCTTCCCCCCGGGATCCTTGTACACTGAAGCTTTCTTT. It encodes CASSFPPGSLYTEAFF. Complete variable domain (other parts from reference TRBV7-9 and TRBJ1-1): DTGVSQNPRHKITKRGQNVTFRCDPISEHNRLYWYRQTLGQGPEFLTYFQNEAQLEKSRLLSDRFSAERPKGSFSTLEIQRTEQGDSAMYLCASSFPPGSLYTEAFFGQGTRLTVV.

With regard to this clonotype: A read error may produce the germline difference seen at one junction end. V is TRBV11-2 and J is TRBJ1-5; D might be TRBD1 (5 bases). The germline CDR1 and CDR2 sequences are SGHAT and FQNNGV. The CDR3 consists of 17 residues. CDR3 region: CANSDRGARGILQSQHF. DNA for the CDR3: TGTGCCAACAGCGATAGAGGCGCACGGGGCATCCTGCAGTCCCAGCATTTT.

The CDR3 sequence is CSVAYGAEDDYTF. The CDR3 DNA follows: TGCAGCGTTGCGTATGGGGCAGAGGATGACTACACCTTC. The chain links TRBV29-1 to TRBJ1-2, with D perhaps matching TRBD1 (5 bases). This CDR3 comprises 13 residues. Germline V lookup: CDR1 SQVTM, CDR2 ANQGSEA. Trimming removed 4 bases from V and 10 bases from J, with 19 bases in between.

The table lists this clonotype with a count of one. This chain joins TRBV10-2 and TRBJ2-7; 7 bases agree with TRBD2. Trimming at V came to 8 bases and at J to 3 bases, leaving 4 bases not matched to a gene. The CDR3 extends over 12 amino acids. The germline gives CDR1 WSHSY, CDR2 SAAADI. This CDR3 reads CASEGTNYEQYF. The CDR3 DNA reads as TGCGCCAGCGAGGGGACTAACTACGAGCAGTACTTC.

This clonotype has more than one count but fewer than ten. The gene calls are TRBV6-1 and TRBJ2-7, with D possibly matching TRBD1 (6 bases). Trimming cost V 10 bases and J 5 bases, with 12 bases left between them. Germline values: CDR1 MNHNS, CDR2 SASEGT. The CDR3 sequence is 11 residues long. The CDR3 DNA reads TGTGCCAATAGTTACAGGGACGAGCAGTACTTC. Residues: CANSYRDEQYF.

A word on this clonotype: A read error may be the cause here, since a much bigger clone is one base away. The chain recombines TRBV28 with TRBJ1-5, with D tentatively TRBD1 (5 bases). Germline lookup yields CDR1 MDHEN and CDR2 SYDVKM. Trimming removed 1 base from V and 6 bases from J, with 13 bases in between. The CDR3 has 15 residues. Here the CDR3 reads CASSLLGGESQPQHF. In DNA form, the CDR3 reads TGTGCCAGCAGTTTATTGGGGGGTGAGAGTCAGCCCCAGCATTTT.

The CDR3 is CASSIRGANQETGYF. The CDR3 DNA follows: TGTGCCAGCAGCATCAGGGGGGCAAACCAAGAGACCGGGTACTTC. The chain carries TRBV5-6 and TRBJ2-5; tentative D call: TRBD1 (7 bases). The CDR3 is 15 amino acids. Germline V CDR1 and CDR2: SGHDT, YYEEEE. Trimming pared 4 bases from V and 13 bases from J, leaving 26 bases between.

With respect to this clonotype: The conserved phenylalanine or tryptophan is not found at the CDR3 terminus, so this likely reflects a read error. The rearrangement joins TRBV7-9 to TRBJ2-4; maybe TRBD1 (5 bases). With 2 bases removed from V and 0 bases from J, the gap between germline ends came to 14 bases. From germline, CDR1 is SEHNR and CDR2 FQNEAQ (reference sequence). The CDR3 has 17 amino acids. This CDR3 reads CASSLWTPSRAKNIQYI. The CDR3 DNA sequence: TGTGCCAGCAGCTTATGGACACCTAGTAGAGCCAAAAACATTCAGTACATC.

The J gene is TRBJ1-1, the V gene TRBV29-1; D possibly corresponds to TRBD1 (6 bases). The germline V gene encodes CDR1 SQVTM and CDR2 ANQGSEA. CDR3 size: 14 residues. V was pared by 5 bases and J by 1 base, with 14 bases between. CDR3: CSVLTGTWNTEAFF. For the CDR3, the DNA is TGCAGCGTTCTCACCGGGACATGGAACACTGAAGCTTTCTTT.

As concerns this clonotype: Without the conserved terminal phenylalanine or tryptophan, this CDR3 likely stems from a read error. The CDR3 is CASSTGRAHNSPLHL. CDR3 DNA sequence: TGTGCCAGCAGTACCGGGCGGGCCCATAATTCACCCCTCCACCTT. The gene calls are TRBV5-4 and TRBJ1-6; D is unclear. V was pared by 5 bases and J by 5 bases, with 14 bases between. CDR1 and CDR2 from the germline V gene are SGHNT and YYREEE (reference sequence). The CDR3 extends over 15 amino acids.

Comment on this clonotype: This likely comes from a read error, as the CDR3 has no conserved phenylalanine or tryptophan at its end. The rearrangement links TRBV11-2 to TRBJ2-5; the D call may be TRBD1 or TRBD2 (5 bases each). The CDR3 runs to 14 residues. Germline-derived CDR1 and CDR2 are SGHAT and FQNNGV. The CDR3 sequence: CDSSSMTAVETQYS. In DNA, the CDR3 is TGTGACAGCAGCTCGATGACAGCGGTCGAGACCCAGTACTCC.

This chain uses TRBV7-9 with TRBJ2-7; 8 nucleotides align to TRBD2. Germline V gene data show CDR1 as SEHNR and CDR2 as FQNEAQ (reference sequence). V shed 1 base, J shed 6 bases, and the junction held 11 bases outside the gene matches. The CDR3 spans 16 residues. The DNA for the CDR3 is TGTGCCAGCAGCTTAGTGGGTGTGAGTAGCGGGATCGAGCAGTACTTC. Translated, it gives CASSLVGVSSGIEQYF.

Points on this clonotype: The junction differs from germline at one of its ends, possibly a read error. V and J are TRBV29-1 and TRBJ2-7; D might be TRBD1 or TRBD2, each matching 5 bases. Germline lookup yields CDR1 SQVTM and CDR2 ANQGSEA. The CDR3 totals 13 residues. The CDR3 is CNGWDLTTYEQYF. In DNA, the CDR3 is TGCAACGGTTGGGACCTTACGACCTACGAGCAGTATTTC.

Ten or more counts support this clonotype. The chain employs TRBV6-6 and TRBJ2-7, with 14 bases aligning to TRBD2. The CDR3 sequence is 18 residues long. Germline assignment: CDR1 MNHNY and CDR2 SVGAGI (reference sequence). V gave up 2 bases and J gave up 7 bases; unmatched junction bases: 13. CDR3 coding DNA: TGTGCCAGCAGTTACAATCCTCTCGGGACTAGCGGGAGTTATGAGCAGTACTTC. It encodes CASSYNPLGTSGSYEQYF.

Concerning this clonotype: At one end the junction does not follow the germline gene, possibly because of a read error. The gene calls are TRBV29-1 and TRBJ2-2; the match to TRBD2 covers 9 bases. CDR1 SQVTM and CDR2 ANQGSEA come from the germline V gene. The CDR3 consists of 14 residues. This CDR3 is CSIEGTSRTGELVF. CDR3 sequence (DNA): TGCAGCATTGAAGGGACTAGCCGGACTGGGGAGCTGGTTTTT.

This sequence joins TRBV18 and TRBJ2-7; D is perhaps TRBD1 (5 bases). The CDR3 is 13 amino acids. The germline V gene has CDR1 KGHSH and CDR2 LQKENI. V was cut by 3 bases and J by 7 bases, with 13 bases left in between. The CDR3 region has the DNA TGTGCCAGCTCACCCCGCCAGGGTTGGGAGCAGTACTTC. Translation gives CASSPRQGWEQYF. The whole variable domain, remainder taken from reference TRBV18 and TRBJ2-7, is NAGVMQNPRHLVRRRGQEARLRCSPMKGHSHVYWYRQLPEEGLKFMVYLQKENIIDESGMPKERFSAEFPKEGPSILRIQQVVRGDSAAYFCASSPRQGWEQYFGPGTRLTVT.

Comments on this clonotype: This may be a read error: a much more frequent sequence differs by one nucleotide. The chain carries TRBV7-3 and TRBJ1-1; possible D gene TRBD1, 6 bases. Germline-derived CDR1 and CDR2 are SGHTA and FQGTGA. The CDR3 contains 14 residues. Between the trimmed V and J ends, which lost 5 bases and 2 bases, there was a span of 12 bases. The CDR3 sequence is CASSVDRSNTEAFF. The CDR3, as DNA: TGTGCCAGCAGCGTAGACAGGAGTAACACTGAAGCTTTCTTT.